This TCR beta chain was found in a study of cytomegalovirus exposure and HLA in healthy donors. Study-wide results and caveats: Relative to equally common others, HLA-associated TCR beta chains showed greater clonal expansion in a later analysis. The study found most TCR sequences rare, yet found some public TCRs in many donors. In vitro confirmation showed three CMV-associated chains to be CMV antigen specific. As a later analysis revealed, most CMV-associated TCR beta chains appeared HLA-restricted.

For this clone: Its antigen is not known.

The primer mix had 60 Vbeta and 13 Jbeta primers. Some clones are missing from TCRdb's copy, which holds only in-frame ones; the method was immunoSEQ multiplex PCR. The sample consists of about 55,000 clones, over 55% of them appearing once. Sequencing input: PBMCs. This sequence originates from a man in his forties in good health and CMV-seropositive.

The CDR3 DNA follows: TGTGCCAGCAGACACGGACAGACTCCTGAAGCTTTCTTT. Protein: CASRHGQTPEAFF. The rearrangement joins TRBV6-5 to TRBJ1-1, with a possible D match to TRBD1 (6 bases). The V gene lost 6 bases and the J gene lost 6 bases, with 14 bases spanning the gap. The germline V gene has CDR1 MNHEY and CDR2 SVGAGI. The CDR3 covers 13 residues.